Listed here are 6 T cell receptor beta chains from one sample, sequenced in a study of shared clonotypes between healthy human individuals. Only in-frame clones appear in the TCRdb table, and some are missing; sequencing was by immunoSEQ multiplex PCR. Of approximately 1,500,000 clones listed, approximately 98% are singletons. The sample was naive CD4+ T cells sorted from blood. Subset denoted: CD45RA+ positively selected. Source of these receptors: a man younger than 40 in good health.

CDR3 DNA sequence: TGTGCCAGCAGCCCGACTAGCGGAACCTACGAGCAGTACTTC. Residues: CASSPTSGTYEQYF. The chain links TRBV9 to TRBJ2-7; 9 bases are shared with TRBD2. The V gene end was trimmed by 4 bases and the J gene end by 2 bases; junction bases not matched to a gene: 4. This CDR3 region has 14 residues. Germline V gives CDR1 SGDLS, CDR2 YYNGEE.

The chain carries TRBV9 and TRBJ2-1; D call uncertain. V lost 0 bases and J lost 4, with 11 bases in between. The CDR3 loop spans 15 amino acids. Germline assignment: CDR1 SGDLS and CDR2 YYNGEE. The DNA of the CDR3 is TGTGCCAGCAGCGTAGGCAGCCACATTTACAATGAGCAGTTCTTC. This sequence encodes CASSVGSHIYNEQFF. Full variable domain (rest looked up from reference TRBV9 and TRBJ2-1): DSGVTQTPKHLITATGQRVTLRCSPRSGDLSVYWYQQSLDQGLQFLIQYYNGEERAKGNILERFSAQQFPDLHSELNLSSLELGDSALYFCASSVGSHIYNEQFFGPGTRLTVL.

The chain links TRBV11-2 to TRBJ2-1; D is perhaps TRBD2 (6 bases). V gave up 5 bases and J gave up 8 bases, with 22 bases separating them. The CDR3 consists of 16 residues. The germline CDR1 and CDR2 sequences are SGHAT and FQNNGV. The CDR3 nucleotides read TGTGCCAGCAGCCGACTCACTAGCAGCCATAAGGATGAGCAGTTCTTC. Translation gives CASSRLTSSHKDEQFF.

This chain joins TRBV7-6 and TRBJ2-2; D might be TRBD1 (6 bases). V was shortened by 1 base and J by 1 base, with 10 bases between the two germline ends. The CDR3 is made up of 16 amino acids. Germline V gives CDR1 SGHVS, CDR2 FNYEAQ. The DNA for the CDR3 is TGTGCCAGCAGCTTAGGAGGGGGTCAGAACACCGGGGAGCTGTTTTTT. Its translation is CASSLGGGQNTGELFF.

The CDR3 loop reads CASHQGQEETQYF. CDR3 sequence (DNA): TGTGCCAGCCACCAGGGACAGGAAGAGACCCAGTACTTC. The V gene is TRBV11-2, the J gene TRBJ2-5, with 8 bases identical to TRBD1. Germline assignment: CDR1 SGHAT and CDR2 FQNNGV. CDR3 size: 13 residues. The V and J ends lost 8 bases and 3 bases, in that order; junction bases with no gene match: 5.

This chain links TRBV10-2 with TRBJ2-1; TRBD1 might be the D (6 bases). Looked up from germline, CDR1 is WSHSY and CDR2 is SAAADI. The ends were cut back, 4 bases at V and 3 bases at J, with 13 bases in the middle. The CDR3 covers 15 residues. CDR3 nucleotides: TGCGCCAGCAGTGTAGGGGGTACAGGCTACAATGAGCAGTTCTTC. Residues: CASSVGGTGYNEQFF.